The clone carrying this T cell receptor beta chain turned up a few times. Its antigen remains unidentified. Each of the sorted populations had a purity greater than 95%. Expressed TCRB transcripts got sequenced, as all isolated RNA was reverse transcribed. TCRdb's copy holds only in-frame clones and misses some; the assay was immunoSEQ multiplex PCR. The sample lists about 160,000 clones; 6.5% to 10% were seen once. This record comes from a study of beta chain features in type 1 diabetes. The ends lost 6 bases at V and 7 bases at J; junction bases unmatched: 5. The CDR3 totals 13 residues. Germline V lookup: CDR1 SGHNT, CDR2 YENEEA. Whole-study results and caveats: The naive, central memory and Treg TCRB repertoires of patients appeared to be more similar to one another than those of healthy donors. Significant though moderate, a shortening of TCRB CDR3s appeared in all four CD4+ subsets of Type 1 diabetes patients.

The clonotype comes from a woman aged 18-29 years with type 1 diabetes. Sequencing used central memory CD4+ T cells from blood. The chain employs TRBV11-3 and TRBJ2-2; 7 bases map to TRBD1. In nucleotides, the CDR3 is TGTGCCAGCAGAACAGGGGTGGGCGGGGAGCTGTTTTTT. It specifies CASRTGVGGELFF.